This T cell receptor (beta chain) was profiled in a study of blood T cell repertoires in COVID-19 (TCRdb year 2020). As for the study more broadly: Samples from collaborators originated in the United States, Italy and Spain and spanned both the acute and convalescent phases of COVID-19. The material from the prospective study consisted of cDNA or gDNA derived from T cells, B-cell-depleted T cells, or PBMCs. Deeply sampled blood TCRbeta repertoires from subjects exposed to, actively infected with, or recovered from COVID-19 were included in the dataset. The repertoires were released in a freely available public database intended as a resource for research on the immune response to SARS-CoV-2. Samples were obtained from the ongoing ImmuneRACE study (first 160 participants) and from approximately 1,200 subjects provided by 6 global collaborators. A de-identified subject ID, COVID-19 status, age in years and sex were almost always included in the sample metadata. Where HLA class I and class II types were available, the types were taken from metadata supplied by the sample provider, not from assay-based typing. The research as a whole found: The quantity of clinical and demographic metadata differed by source and by participant and was supplied without curation.

Of note for this clone: Its specific antigen is unknown. Base qualities are not provided; no much larger clone lies one nucleotide away.

Collaborating institutions collected whole blood in K2EDTA tubes following their own protocols. For TCRbeta analysis, collaborators shipped samples as frozen whole blood, isolated PBMCs, or DNA extracted from either of those sample types. Including the terminal cysteine and phenylalanine, the CDR3 comprises 20 residues. Only the CDR3 portion is preserved as DNA: 60 bases, with reading frame beginning at the first base. CDR1 and CDR2, looked up from the germline V gene (reference sequence), are MNHNY and SVGAGI. V loses 5 bases at its end and J loses 0 bases; junction bases beyond the gene matches: 17. TCRbeta CDR3 regions were amplified from genomic DNA by means of the immunoSEQ Assay, a bias-controlled multiplex PCR. The study's processing was this. Within the assay, amplification of reference gene primers was used to estimate how many nucleated cells each sample contained. To quantify the absolute abundance of each unique TCRbeta CDR3 rearrangement, sequence reads were collapsed and filtered. Productive Simpson clonality was computed per sample as the square root of Simpson's diversity index over productive rearrangements. In its TCRdb copy, this immuneACCESS table keeps in-frame sequences only and misses some clones. Where compared with another copy, unresolved V genes explain less than half of these, and the others have no known cause. That table furnishes V, J and clone size, whereas the DNA furnished D and trimming. The table for this sample lists roughly 100,000 clones; approximately 84% of them were counted only once. Of the sample, around 15% falls within the top ten clones.

The clonotype was recovered from a woman aged 55-70 years with acute or convalescent COVID-19. Recombination connected TRBV6-6 to TRBJ1-5, with TRBD1 matching 9 junction bases. Sequenced sample: peripheral blood. The base sequence is TGTGCCAGCAGTCCTCCCACAAGGACAGGGGTGGCGGGTAGCAATCAGCCCCAGCATTTT. The encoded protein is CASSPPTRTGVAGSNQPQHF.